Below are 23 T cell receptor beta chains sequenced from a single sample in a study of T cell responses to AZD1222 COVID-19 vaccine. Using immunoSEQ multiplex PCR, the repertoire was profiled, and TCRdb retains in-frame clones only, with some absent. The sample shows 150,000 or so clones, around 90% of them seen only once. The material sequenced was peripheral blood, taken on day 0 of AZD1222 vaccination. These receptors originate from an adult in good health.

This sequence joins TRBV18 and TRBJ1-1; D not resolved. The CDR3 has 12 amino acids. Germline V gives CDR1 KGHSH, CDR2 LQKENI. V dropped 3 bases and J dropped 1 base, with 3 bases sitting between them. The chain's CDR3 is CASSPWNTEAFF. In DNA, the CDR3 is TGTGCCAGCTCACCCTGGAACACTGAAGCTTTCTTT.

This clone was detected only once. The gene calls are TRBV29-1 and TRBJ1-4; D gene ambiguous. V was clipped by 6 bases and J by 8 bases, with 19 bases between them. Germline CDR1 is SQVTM and CDR2 is ANQGSEA. CDR3 length: 14 residues. Written as DNA, the CDR3 is TGCAGCGTCGTCCGGAGGGATGGTCACGAAAAACTGTTTTTT. Protein: CSVVRRDGHEKLFF.

The V gene is TRBV7-2, the J gene TRBJ2-5, with 7 bases lining up with TRBD2. CDR3 size: 15 residues. Trimming removed 3 bases from V and 2 bases from J; junction bases left unmatched: 6. Germline loops: CDR1 SGHTA, CDR2 FQGNSA. In nucleotides, the CDR3 is TGTGCCAGCAGCTTGAGTGGGGGGGGACAAGAGACCCAGTACTTC. Its translation: CASSLSGGGQETQYF.

The V call is TRBV30, the J call TRBJ1-4; 11 positions agree with TRBD1. The V gene end was trimmed by 4 bases and the J gene end by 6 bases; junction bases not matched to a gene: 1. Germline V gives CDR1 GTSNPN, CDR2 SVGIG (reference sequence). The CDR3 sequence is 13 residues long. CDR3 amino acids: CAWKGQGDEKLFF. DNA for the CDR3: TGTGCCTGGAAGGGACAGGGGGATGAAAAACTGTTTTTT. Using reference TRBV30 and TRBJ1-4 for the parts outside the CDR3, the full variable domain is SQTIHQWPATLVQPVGSPLSLECTVEGTSNPNLYWYRQAAGRGLQLLFYSVGIGQISSEVPQNLSASRPQDRQFILSSKKLLLSDSGFYLCAWKGQGDEKLFFGSGTQLSVL.

The chain uses TRBV12-5 and TRBJ1-1; a weak D match, TRBD1 (5 bases). CDR1 is LGHNT, CDR2 FRNRAP, per germline. The CDR3 has 13 amino acids. Between the trimmed V and J ends, which lost 5 bases and 5 bases, there was a span of 12 bases. CDR3 sequence reads: CASGPRGLTEAFF. CDR3 in DNA: TGTGCTAGTGGTCCCCGGGGGTTGACTGAAGCTTTCTTT. Looking up the rest from reference TRBV12-5 and TRBJ1-1 gives the full variable domain: DARVTQTPRHKVTEMGQEVTMRCQPILGHNTVFWYRQTMMQGLELLAYFRNRAPLDDSGMPKDRFSAEMPDATLATLKIQPSEPRDSAVYFCASGPRGLTEAFFGQGTRLTVV.

This rearrangement joins TRBV5-8 to TRBJ1-1; D is unresolved. From germline, CDR1 is SGHTS and CDR2 YDEGEE. Trimming left V 4 bases short and J 1 base short, with 11 bases between. The CDR3 totals 14 residues. CDR3 region: CASSLGIPNTEAFF. DNA of the CDR3: TGTGCCAGCAGCCTGGGGATTCCGAACACTGAAGCTTTCTTT.

Comment on this clone: The identical CDR3 is also encoded by other nucleotide sequences in the sample. The chain links TRBV7-9 to TRBJ1-5; D unclear. This CDR3 has 14 amino acids. The V and J ends lost 3 bases and 0 bases respectively, with 6 bases between them. CDR1 and CDR2 from the germline V gene are SEHNR and FQNEAQ (reference sequence). CDR3 residues: CASSFSDSNQPQHF. For the CDR3, the DNA is TGTGCCAGCAGCTTTTCGGATAGCAATCAGCCCCAGCATTTT.

The chain employs TRBV7-2 and TRBJ1-1; no clear D gene. Trimming took 1 base from V and 1 from J, leaving 10 bases between them. The germline CDR1 and CDR2 sequences are SGHTA and FQGNSA. The CDR3 is made up of 15 amino acids. The CDR3 bases are TGTGCCAGCAGCTTAGTACTCGGGCAGAACACTGAAGCTTTCTTT. Residues: CASSLVLGQNTEAFF. The variable domain in full, with the rest retrieved from reference TRBV7-2 and TRBJ1-1, is GAGVSQSPSNKVTEKGKDVELRCDPISGHTALYWYRQSLGQGLEFLIYFQGNSAPDKSGLPSDRFSAERTGGSVSTLTIQRTQQEDSAVYLCASSLVLGQNTEAFFGQGTRLTVV.

The gene calls are TRBV5-5 and TRBJ2-2; TRBD1 is a possible D gene (6 bases). V was cut by 4 bases and J by 5 bases, with 18 bases left in between. Germline lookup yields CDR1 SGHKS and CDR2 YYEKEE (reference sequence). The CDR3 loop spans 16 amino acids. CDR3 residues: CASSLVVGARTGELFF. The CDR3 DNA sequence: TGTGCCAGCAGCCTGGTCGTGGGGGCGAGGACCGGGGAGCTGTTTTTT.

This chain uses TRBV5-8 with TRBJ2-3; possibly TRBD2 for D (6 bases). The CDR3 totals 13 residues. With 4 bases removed from V and 7 bases from J, the gap between germline ends came to 13 bases. Germline loops: CDR1 SGHTS, CDR2 YDEGEE. The CDR3 is CASSRPGSHTQYF. The CDR3 nucleotides are TGTGCCAGCAGCCGCCCCGGGAGTCATACGCAGTATTTT.

This clone appeared once. The CDR3, as DNA: TGTGCCAGCAGCCAAAACAGGCACACCATATATTTT. Encoded protein: CASSQNRHTIYF. The chain employs TRBV7-8 and TRBJ1-3, with a weak D call TRBD1 (5 bases). The CDR3 consists of 12 residues. The germline gives CDR1 SGHVS, CDR2 FQNEAQ. Deletions cut 5 bases from V and 8 bases from J, with 10 bases between.

CDR3 sequence reads: CASSLGAGGNPGELFF. The CDR3 region has the DNA TGTGCCAGCAGCCTGGGGGCAGGGGGCAACCCCGGGGAGCTGTTTTTT. V is TRBV5-4 and J is TRBJ2-2, with TRBD1 matching over 8 bases. The junction had 11 bases not matched to a gene; V was cut back by 4 bases and J by 6 bases. CDR1 and CDR2 (germline): SGHNT, YYREEE (reference sequence). The CDR3 has 16 residues.

The CDR3 protein is CASSLAGKGTGRNYGYTF. The CDR3 DNA sequence: TGTGCCAGCAGCTTAGCGGGGAAGGGGACAGGGAGGAACTATGGCTACACCTTC. The V call is TRBV7-7, the J call TRBJ1-2; TRBD1 aligns across 9 bases. CDR3 length: 18 residues. The germline CDR1 and CDR2 sequences are SSHAT and FNYEAQ (reference sequence). Germline trimming cut 0 bases from V and 2 bases from J; bases unmatched to any gene: 10. Using reference TRBV7-7 and TRBJ1-2 for the parts outside the CDR3, the full variable domain is GAGVSQSPRYKVTKRGQDVTLRCDPISSHATLYWYQQALGQGPEFLTYFNYEAQPDKSGLPSDRFSAERPEGSISTLTIQRTEQRDSAMYRCASSLAGKGTGRNYGYTFGSGTRLTVV.

V and J are TRBV29-1 and TRBJ1-2, with a tentative D call TRBD1 (5 bases). This CDR3 has 12 residues. Looked up from germline, CDR1 is SQVTM and CDR2 is ANQGSEA. V shed 6 bases and J shed 0 bases, with 8 bases lying between them. This CDR3 reads CSVRTPNYGYTF. The CDR3 DNA reads as TGCAGCGTAAGGACACCTAACTATGGCTACACCTTC.

This chain uses TRBV7-2 with TRBJ2-2; 7 bases are a match to TRBD1. The CDR3 spans 15 residues. The J segment lost 3 bases and the V segment lost 6 bases, leaving 7 bases of the junction unmatched. CDR1 and CDR2 (germline): SGHTA, FQGNSA. CDR3 in amino acids: CASRPTGVYTGELFF. CDR3 DNA: TGTGCCAGCAGACCAACAGGGGTATACACCGGGGAGCTGTTTTTT.

The V gene is TRBV6-5, the J gene TRBJ2-7; TRBD2 might be the D (7 bases). Germline V gives CDR1 MNHEY, CDR2 SVGAGI. The CDR3 consists of 14 residues. V shed 3 bases and J shed 5 bases, with 14 bases lying between them. Written as DNA, the CDR3 is TGTGCCAGCAGTTATGGGCAGGGGAGGGACGAGCAGTACTTC. It is translated as CASSYGQGRDEQYF.

The chain couples TRBV4-2 to TRBJ2-5, with 7 positions matching TRBD1. The CDR3 sequence is 16 residues long. Germline CDR1 LGHNA, CDR2 YNFKEQ. The V and J ends lost 4 bases and 5 bases, in that order; junction bases with no gene match: 13. CDR3 in amino acids: CASSPLTGSDRETQYF. CDR3 bases: TGTGCCAGCAGCCCATTGACAGGGAGTGATAGGGAGACCCAGTACTTC.

The V gene is TRBV27, the J gene TRBJ1-2; D unresolved. This CDR3 has 14 amino acids. Trimming removed 0 bases from V and 4 bases from J, with 9 bases in between. Germline V gene sequence: CDR1 MNHEY, CDR2 SMNVEV (reference sequence). This CDR3 is CASSLSPSTYGYTF. Written as DNA, the CDR3 is TGTGCCAGCAGTTTATCCCCCTCGACCTATGGCTACACCTTC.

The chain combines TRBV30 with TRBJ2-7, with TRBD2 as a possible D gene (5 bases). This CDR3 has 14 amino acids. The V gene's germline CDR1 is GTSNPN and CDR2 SVGIG (reference sequence). V lost 7 bases to trimming and J lost 1 base, with 17 bases between them. CDR3 protein: CAFGPGGGSYEQYF. Here the CDR3 DNA reads TGTGCCTTTGGACCGGGCGGAGGATCCTACGAGCAGTACTTC.

V is TRBV4-1 and J is TRBJ1-1; D is perhaps TRBD1 (5 bases). V lost 6 bases and J lost 2, with 13 bases in between. Germline V lookup: CDR1 MGHRA, CDR2 YSYEKL. This CDR3 region has 14 residues. This CDR3 reads CASRKDRPNTEAFF. DNA for the CDR3: TGCGCCAGCAGAAAAGACAGACCCAACACTGAAGCTTTCTTT.

This sequence joins TRBV19 and TRBJ1-5, with D perhaps TRBD1 (6 bases). This CDR3 spans 19 amino acids. In germline, CDR1 is LNHDA, CDR2 SQIVND (reference sequence). V was clipped by 5 bases and J by 0 bases, with 23 bases between them. This CDR3 reads CASSLPRDKDLYSNQPQHF. CDR3 DNA: TGTGCCAGTAGTCTCCCCCGGGACAAGGATCTCTATAGCAATCAGCCCCAGCATTTT.

In DNA, the CDR3 is TGTGCTAGTGGTTTGGCACGGACAGGGAGGGCCGGGGAGCTGTTTTTT. This encodes CASGLARTGRAGELFF. V gene TRBV12-5 combines with J gene TRBJ2-2; D might be TRBD1 (8 bases). Trimming cost V 1 base and J 6 bases, with 15 bases left between them. Germline values: CDR1 LGHNT, CDR2 FRNRAP. This CDR3 has 16 residues.

The gene calls are TRBV2 and TRBJ1-3; 7 bases agree with TRBD1. The CDR3 is 19 amino acids. The J segment lost 0 bases and the V segment lost 5 bases, leaving 16 bases of the junction unmatched. The germline gives CDR1 SNHLY, CDR2 FYNNEI. CDR3: CASSRYIGTDISSGNTIYF. CDR3 DNA sequence: TGTGCCAGCAGTCGGTACATTGGGACAGACATAAGCTCTGGAAACACCATATATTTT.